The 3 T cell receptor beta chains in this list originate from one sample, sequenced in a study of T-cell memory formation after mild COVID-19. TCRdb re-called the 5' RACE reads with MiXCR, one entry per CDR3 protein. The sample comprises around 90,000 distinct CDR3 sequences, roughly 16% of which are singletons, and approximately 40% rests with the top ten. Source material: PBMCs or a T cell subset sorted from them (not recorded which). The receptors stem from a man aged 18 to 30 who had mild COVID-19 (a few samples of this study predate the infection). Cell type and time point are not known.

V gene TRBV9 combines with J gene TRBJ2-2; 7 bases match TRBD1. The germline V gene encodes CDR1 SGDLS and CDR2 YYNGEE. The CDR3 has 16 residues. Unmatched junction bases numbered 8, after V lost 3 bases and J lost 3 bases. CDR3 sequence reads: CASSAAPQGDTGELFF. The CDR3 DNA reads TGTGCCAGCAGCGCAGCCCCCCAGGGGGACACCGGGGAGCTGTTTTTT.

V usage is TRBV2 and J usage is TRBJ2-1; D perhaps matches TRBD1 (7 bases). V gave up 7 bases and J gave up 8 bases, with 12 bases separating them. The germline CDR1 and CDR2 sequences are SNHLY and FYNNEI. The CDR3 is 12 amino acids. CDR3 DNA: TGTGCCAGCAACAGGGGAGGCGATGAGCAGTTCTTC. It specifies CASNRGGDEQFF. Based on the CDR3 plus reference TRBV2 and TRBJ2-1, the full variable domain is EPEVTQTPSHQVTQMGQEVILRCVPISNHLYFYWYRQILGQKVEFLVSFYNNEISEKSEIFDDQFSVERPDGSNFTLKIRSTKLEDSAMYFCASNRGGDEQFFGPGTRLTVL.

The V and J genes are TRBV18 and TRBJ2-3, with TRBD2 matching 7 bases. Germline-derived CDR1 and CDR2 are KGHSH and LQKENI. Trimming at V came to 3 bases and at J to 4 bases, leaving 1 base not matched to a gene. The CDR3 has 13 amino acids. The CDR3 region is CASSPGLPDTQYF. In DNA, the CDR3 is TGTGCCAGCTCACCGGGACTACCAGATACGCAGTATTTT. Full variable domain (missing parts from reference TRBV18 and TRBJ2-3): NAGVMQNPRHLVRRRGQEARLRCSPMKGHSHVYWYRQLPEEGLKFMVYLQKENIIDESGMPKERFSAEFPKEGPSILRIQQVVRGDSAAYFCASSPGLPDTQYFGPGTRLTVL.